The clone carrying this T cell receptor (beta chain) was found a few times. The data were taken from a study of cytomegalovirus exposure and HLA in healthy donors. 60 Vbeta and 13 Jbeta primers were used in PCR. Repertoires were generated with immunoSEQ multiplex PCR, while TCRdb's copy carries only in-frame clones and drops some. Of 170,000 or so clones detected, about four fifths appear once; the ten largest clones hold 1%. V dropped 3 bases and J dropped 0; count of bases not matched to a gene: 3. CDR1 MNHNS and CDR2 SASEGT come from the germline V gene. This CDR3 comprises 15 residues. The sequenced material came from PBMCs. V is TRBV6-1 and J is TRBJ2-7; 9 nucleotides agree with TRBD2. This sequence originates from a woman aged 50 to 65 in good health and CMV-seropositive. CDR3 protein: CASSDAGGTSYEQYF. In DNA, the CDR3 is TGTGCCAGCAGTGATGCGGGGGGGACCTCCTACGAGCAGTACTTC.